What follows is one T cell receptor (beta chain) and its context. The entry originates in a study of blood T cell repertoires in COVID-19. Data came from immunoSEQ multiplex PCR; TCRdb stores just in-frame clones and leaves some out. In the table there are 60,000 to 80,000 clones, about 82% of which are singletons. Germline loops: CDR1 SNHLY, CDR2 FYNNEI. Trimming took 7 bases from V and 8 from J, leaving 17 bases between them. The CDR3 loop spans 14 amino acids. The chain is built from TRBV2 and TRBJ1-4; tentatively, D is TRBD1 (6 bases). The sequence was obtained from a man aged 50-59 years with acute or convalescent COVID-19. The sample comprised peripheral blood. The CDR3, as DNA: TGTGCCAGCACAGAACAGGGATGGGGAGAAAAACTGTTTTTT. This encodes CASTEQGWGEKLFF.